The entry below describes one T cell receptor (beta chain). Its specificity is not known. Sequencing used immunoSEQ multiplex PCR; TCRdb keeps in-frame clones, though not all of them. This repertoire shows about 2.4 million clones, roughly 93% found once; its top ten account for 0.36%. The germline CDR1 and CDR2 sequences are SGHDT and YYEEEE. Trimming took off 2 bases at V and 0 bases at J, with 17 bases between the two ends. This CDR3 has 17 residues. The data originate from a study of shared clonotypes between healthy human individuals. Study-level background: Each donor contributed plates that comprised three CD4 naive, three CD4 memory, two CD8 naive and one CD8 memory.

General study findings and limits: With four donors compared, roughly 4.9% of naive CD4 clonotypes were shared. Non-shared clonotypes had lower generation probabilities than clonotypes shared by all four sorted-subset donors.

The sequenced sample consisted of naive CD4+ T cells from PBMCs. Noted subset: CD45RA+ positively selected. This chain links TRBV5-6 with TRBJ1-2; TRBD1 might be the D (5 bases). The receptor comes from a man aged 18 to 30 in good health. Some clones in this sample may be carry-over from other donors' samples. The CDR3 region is CASSLGTQRLSNYGYTF. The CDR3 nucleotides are TGTGCCAGCAGCTTAGGGACTCAAAGACTTTCTAACTATGGCTACACCTTC.